The 14 T cell receptor beta chains listed next were all sequenced from one sample in a study of shared T cell receptors in the human thymus. Assay: immunoSEQ multiplex PCR; the TCRdb copy retains only in-frame clones and omits some. The repertoire has 550,000 to 800,000 clones, approximately 83% of them found once; the top ten carry more than 0.01%. The same specimen was also included in a second study, on human thymus T cells.

The specimen sequenced was thymocytes. The receptors here all came from a girl less than two years old with a congenital heart defect.

This sequence joins TRBV6-5 and TRBJ2-7; TRBD2 might be the D (5 bases). CDR3 length: 14 residues. Germline V gene data show CDR1 as MNHEY and CDR2 as SVGAGI. Trimming removed 6 bases at V and 6 bases at J, with 18 bases between. CDR3 residues: CASRVEDGVAEQYF. The CDR3 coding sequence is TGTGCCAGCAGGGTGGAGGACGGGGTCGCCGAGCAGTACTTC.

This sequence joins TRBV7-2 and TRBJ2-7; 9 bases fit TRBD2. Germline-derived CDR1 and CDR2 are SGHTA and FQGNSA. The CDR3 is 16 amino acids. The V and J ends lost 1 base and 3 bases, in that order; junction bases with no gene match: 7. The DNA of the CDR3 is TGTGCCAGCAGCTTAGAGTTCGCTAGCGGGGACTACGAGCAGTACTTC. Its translation: CASSLEFASGDYEQYF.

Concerning this clone itself: Distinct nucleotide sequences in the sample also encode this CDR3. This chain connects TRBV6-1 to TRBJ1-5; a weak D match, TRBD1 (5 bases). V was clipped by 6 bases and J by 2 bases, with 5 bases between them. The CDR3 is 12 residues long. Germline values: CDR1 MNHNS, CDR2 SASEGT. The CDR3 protein is CASRGGNQPQHF. CDR3 in DNA: TGTGCCAGCAGAGGGGGCAATCAGCCCCAGCATTTT.

The chain couples TRBV11-2 to TRBJ1-2; D perhaps matches TRBD1 (6 bases). Looked up from germline, CDR1 is SGHAT and CDR2 is FQNNGV. The CDR3 length is 15 residues. Trimming cost V 5 bases and J 6 bases, with 19 bases left between them. The CDR3 DNA follows: TGTGCCAGCAGCGAGAGTTTGAGAGGGGGAGATGGCTACACCTTC. This codes for CASSESLRGGDGYTF.

V is TRBV5-1 and J is TRBJ2-2; 8 bases are shared with TRBD2. The CDR3 covers 17 residues. The junction had 10 bases not matched to a gene; V was cut back by 0 bases and J by 6 bases. Germline V gene lookup returns CDR1 SGHRS and CDR2 YFSETQ. The CDR3 spells CASSLAGGERGSGELFF. DNA for the CDR3: TGCGCCAGCAGCTTGGCCGGGGGGGAAAGGGGCTCCGGGGAGCTGTTTTTT.

This rearrangement joins TRBV5-1 to TRBJ2-5; the match to TRBD1 covers 7 bases. From germline, CDR1 is SGHRS and CDR2 YFSETQ. The length of the CDR3 is 16 residues. The trim removed 1 base at V and 3 bases at J, leaving 9 bases unmatched. CDR3 nucleotides: TGCGCCAGCAGCTTGAGCCACTGGACAGGTGAAGAGACCCAGTACTTC. Translating it yields CASSLSHWTGEETQYF.

The CDR3 region has the DNA TGTGCCATCAGATCCTCCGGGACTTTAAATGGCTACACCTTC. Encoded protein: CAIRSSGTLNGYTF. The chain combines TRBV10-3 with TRBJ1-2; a weak D match, TRBD1 (5 bases). V was cut by 6 bases and J by 6 bases, with 17 bases left in between. The CDR3 has 14 amino acids. Germline V CDR1 and CDR2: ENHRY, SYGVKD.

The chain links TRBV7-9 to TRBJ1-2; 9 bases agree with TRBD1. The length of the CDR3 is 16 residues. The V gene's germline CDR1 is SEHNR and CDR2 FQNEAQ (reference sequence). V shed 6 bases and J 0 bases; nucleotides not matched to a gene: 8. The chain's CDR3 is CASRPRQGGPNYGYTF. CDR3 sequence (DNA): TGTGCCAGCAGACCCAGACAGGGGGGCCCTAACTATGGCTACACCTTC. Drawing the rest from reference TRBV7-9 and TRBJ1-2, the complete variable domain is DTGVSQNPRHKITKRGQNVTFRCDPISEHNRLYWYRQTLGQGPEFLTYFQNEAQLEKSRLLSDRFSAERPKGSFSTLEIQRTEQGDSAMYLCASRPRQGGPNYGYTFGSGTRLTVV.

CDR3 loop: CASKGPPKTGGRAEAFF. CDR3 nucleotides: TGTGCCAGCAAAGGCCCCCCCAAGACAGGGGGTCGAGCTGAAGCTTTCTTT. This rearrangement joins TRBV2 to TRBJ1-1; 9 bases align to TRBD1. J was trimmed by 6 bases and V by 7 bases; bases with no gene match: 18. Germline CDR1 is SNHLY and CDR2 is FYNNEI. This CDR3 comprises 17 residues.

The chain joins TRBV15 to TRBJ2-7; 8 bases map to TRBD1. The CDR3 runs to 14 residues. The germline V gene encodes CDR1 LNHNV and CDR2 YYDKDF (reference sequence). V lost 1 base, J lost 3 bases, and 2 bases stayed unmatched. CDR3 nucleotides: TGTGCCACCAGCAGAGGCGACAGGGGCTACGAGCAGTACTTC. Amino acids: CATSRGDRGYEQYF.

This chain links TRBV9 with TRBJ2-6; D is perhaps TRBD1 (6 bases). The CDR3 contains 17 residues. The germline CDR1 and CDR2 sequences are SGDLS and YYNGEE. V lost 4 bases and J 2 bases, leaving 16 bases between the germline ends. The CDR3 bases are TGTGCCAGCAGCCCGTCGGACAGTTTACCTGGGGCCAACGTCCTGACTTTC. This translates into CASSPSDSLPGANVLTF.

This clone is a singleton in its sample. The rearrangement uses TRBV27 and TRBJ2-1, with D possibly TRBD1 on 5 matching bases. The CDR3 runs to 20 residues. Germline V gene sequence: CDR1 MNHEY, CDR2 SMNVEV (reference sequence). The ends were cut back, 2 bases at V and 7 bases at J, with 30 bases in the middle. The chain's CDR3 is CASSLARVRGYTMSLNEQFF. CDR3 nucleotide sequence: TGTGCCAGCAGTTTAGCCAGGGTAAGGGGATACACGATGTCCCTAAATGAGCAGTTCTTC.

The chain uses TRBV9 and TRBJ1-1, with TRBD1 matching over 7 bases. CDR3 length equals 15 residues. From germline, CDR1 is SGDLS and CDR2 YYNGEE. The V and J ends lost 4 bases and 3 bases, in that order; junction bases with no gene match: 9. In nucleotides, the CDR3 is TGTGCCAGCAGCCCCCCGGGACAGAGGGACACTGAAGCTTTCTTT. Residues: CASSPPGQRDTEAFF.

The genes are TRBV5-5 and TRBJ2-7; TRBD2 is a possible D gene (5 bases). Germline CDR1 is SGHKS and CDR2 is YYEKEE (reference sequence). V was shortened by 6 bases and J by 1 base, with 17 bases between the two germline ends. The CDR3 loop spans 15 amino acids. The CDR3 is CASTSCQRGSYEQYF. The CDR3 DNA follows: TGTGCCAGCACTAGCTGCCAGAGAGGATCCTACGAGCAGTACTTC.